This paragraph covers one TCR beta chain sequence. This clone turned up a few times. Its binding antigen is unknown. Base qualities were left out, and no much larger clone turns up one base away. In Seattle, one collaborating source enrolled patients while the infection was active and tracked those patients longitudinally over the course of disease. Whole blood was collected in K2EDTA tubes by collaborating institutions according to the institutions' own protocols. For TCRbeta analysis, collaborators shipped samples in one of three forms: frozen whole blood, isolated PBMCs, or DNA extracted from either of those sample types. TCRbeta CDR3 regions were amplified from genomic DNA by means of the immunoSEQ Assay, a bias-controlled multiplex PCR. Per the source publication's procedure: The number of nucleated cells in each sample was estimated by amplification of reference gene primers within the assay. To quantify the absolute abundance of each unique TCRbeta CDR3 rearrangement, sequence reads were collapsed and filtered. For each sample, productive Simpson clonality was calculated by taking the square root of Simpson's diversity index across productive rearrangements. The table was pulled from immuneACCESS by TCRdb, which kept in-frame rearrangements only. Such tables lose some clones; where checked, under half of the loss comes from unresolved V genes, and the rest has no known cause. V and J calls plus clone size are reproduced from that table; the DNA served to infer D and trimming. The sample table holds about 76,000 clones, of which roughly 85% were seen once. Jointly, the top ten make up more than 9.5% of the sample.

This sample was taken from a study of blood T cell repertoires in COVID-19 (dated by TCRdb to the early 2020s). Regarding the research as a whole: Collaborator samples came from the United States, Italy and Spain and covered acute and convalescent phases of COVID-19. Samples came from the ongoing ImmuneRACE study (first 160 participants) plus 1,254 subjects from 6 global collaborators. Deeply sampled blood TCRbeta repertoires from subjects exposed to, actively infected with, or recovered from COVID-19 were included in the dataset. HLA class I and class II types, where available, came from metadata supplied by the sample provider rather than from assay-based typing. The prospective study material was composed of cDNA or gDNA derived from T cells, B-cell-depleted T cells, or PBMCs. The sample metadata nearly always contained a de-identified subject ID, COVID-19 status, age in years and sex. The repertoires were released in a freely available public database meant as a resource for research on the immune response to SARS-CoV-2. What the work shows at the level of the full study, not this receptor alone: The quantity of clinical and demographic metadata differed by source and by participant and was supplied without curation.

Germline trimming amounts to 5 bases on V and 9 bases on J, with 11 as the count of junction bases outside the gene matches. The germline V gene provides CDR1 SGHNT and CDR2 YENEEA. The CDR3 runs 15 residues from the cysteine to the phenylalanine. The kept DNA is CDR3 alone, 45 bases in frame from the first base. The chain links TRBV11-3 with TRBJ2-1; 9 bases in between match TRBD1. The receptor was derived from a middle-aged man with COVID-19, enrolled during active disease. The specimen was peripheral blood. The CDR3 reads as follows: CASSPGQGLGREQFF. The sequenced DNA is TGTGCCAGCAGCCCGGGACAGGGCCTTGGGCGTGAGCAGTTCTTC.